Presented here are 6 T cell receptor beta chains from one specimen sequenced in a study of T cell responses to AZD1222 COVID-19 vaccine. TCRdb's copy holds only in-frame clones and misses some; the assay was immunoSEQ multiplex PCR. Of about 160,000 clones in the sample, roughly 90% were seen once. This specimen was peripheral blood, taken on day 0 of AZD1222 vaccination. Every receptor here comes from an adult in good health.

The J gene is TRBJ1-5, the V gene TRBV6-5, with unresolved D. This CDR3 region has 15 residues. V lost 5 bases to trimming and J lost 0 bases, with 11 bases between them. Looked up from germline, CDR1 is MNHEY and CDR2 is SVGAGI. DNA of the CDR3: TGTGCCAGCAGTCCCCCTGGTGGTAGCAATCAGCCCCAGCATTTT. Its translation is CASSPPGGSNQPQHF.

V and J are TRBV10-3 and TRBJ1-6; TRBD1 is a possible D gene (6 bases). V was pared by 4 bases and J by 10 bases, with 14 bases between. The germline V gene has CDR1 ENHRY and CDR2 SYGVKD. The CDR3 runs 14 residues. The CDR3 DNA follows: TGTGCCATCAGTGCAGGGCAGGGGATATCACCCCTCCACTTT. Translation gives CAISAGQGISPLHF.

The V call is TRBV28, the J call TRBJ1-3, with D hard to call. From germline, CDR1 is MDHEN and CDR2 SYDVKM. V was cut by 6 bases and J by 0 bases, with 9 bases left in between. This CDR3 has 14 residues. The CDR3 spells CASRGSYSGNTIYF. The DNA for the CDR3 is TGTGCCAGCAGGGGGTCCTACTCTGGAAACACCATATATTTT.

The rearrangement joins TRBV28 to TRBJ1-2; TRBD1 matches at 7 bases. CDR3 length equals 16 residues. Germline V gives CDR1 MDHEN, CDR2 SYDVKM. Trimming at V came to 4 bases and at J to 2 bases, leaving 10 bases not matched to a gene. The CDR3 sequence: CASSSHTDRVNYGYTF. The DNA for the CDR3 is TGTGCCAGCAGTTCCCACACCGACAGGGTCAACTATGGCTACACCTTC.

The chain recombines TRBV5-1 with TRBJ2-7, with D tentatively TRBD1 or TRBD2 (6 bases each). The CDR3 covers 14 residues. Germline assignment: CDR1 SGHRS and CDR2 YFSETQ. V lost 0 bases, J lost 5 bases, and 12 bases lay in between. CDR3 nucleotide sequence: TGCGCCAGCAGCTTGGTGGGGGGCCGGGACGAGCAGTACTTC. The encoded protein is CASSLVGGRDEQYF.

The J gene is TRBJ1-2, the V gene TRBV4-3; D is uncertain. The CDR3 consists of 15 residues. Trimming took off 1 base at V and 5 bases at J, with 14 bases between the two ends. CDR1 is LGHNA, CDR2 YSLEER, per germline. The CDR3 spells CASSQVPATTYGYTF. The CDR3 region has the DNA TGCGCCAGCAGCCAAGTACCCGCCACGACTTATGGCTACACCTTC.